The 7 T cell receptor beta chains reported below all come from one sample, sequenced in a study of T cells after somatic rescue of genetic block. This table comes from immunoSEQ multiplex PCR, and its TCRdb copy is limited to in-frame clones, with some not included. The table lists about 88,000 clones, over 80% of them singletons. Sequenced material: peripheral blood mononuclear cells (PBMCs). Receptors originate from a woman between 18 and 29 years old.

This chain links TRBV19 with TRBJ2-5; D perhaps matches TRBD2 (5 bases). From germline, CDR1 is LNHDA and CDR2 SQIVND (reference sequence). Trimming stripped 3 bases from V and 3 bases from J, with 8 bases between. This CDR3 region has 13 residues. CDR3 sequence reads: CASSMSGKETQYF. CDR3 DNA sequence: TGTGCCAGTAGTATGTCGGGGAAAGAGACCCAGTACTTC.

The rearrangement links TRBV7-9 to TRBJ2-1, with 8 nucleotides matching TRBD2. The trim removed 0 bases at V and 5 bases at J, leaving 6 bases unmatched. Germline lookup yields CDR1 SEHNR and CDR2 FQNEAQ (reference sequence). The CDR3 is 16 amino acids. The CDR3 protein is CASSLATSVPDNEQFF. For the CDR3, the DNA is TGTGCCAGCAGCTTAGCGACTAGCGTCCCCGACAATGAGCAGTTCTTC.

The chain carries TRBV18 and TRBJ1-1, with 9 bases aligning to TRBD1. There are 14 residues in the CDR3. CDR1 and CDR2 (germline): KGHSH, LQKENI. The V and J ends lost 4 bases and 5 bases, in that order; junction bases with no gene match: 5. The CDR3: CASSRDRVGTEAFF. CDR3 nucleotides: TGTGCCAGCTCACGGGACAGGGTCGGGACTGAAGCTTTCTTT.

The chain combines TRBV4-2 with TRBJ2-2; 8 bases line up with TRBD2. Germline assignment: CDR1 LGHNA and CDR2 YNFKEQ. The CDR3 spans 16 residues. J lost 3 bases, V lost 2 bases, and 5 bases had no gene match. CDR3 in DNA: TGTGCCAGCAGCCAAACTAGCGGAGCCGACACCGGGGAGCTGTTTTTT. Translation gives CASSQTSGADTGELFF.

J is TRBJ2-2 and V is TRBV11-2; maybe TRBD2 (5 bases). V shed 6 bases and J shed 0 bases, with 8 bases lying between them. Germline assignment: CDR1 SGHAT and CDR2 FQNNGV. The CDR3 length is 14 residues. The CDR3 sequence: CASSTGTNTGELFF. CDR3 sequence (DNA): TGTGCCAGCAGTACCGGGACGAACACCGGGGAGCTGTTTTTT.

The V and J genes are TRBV28 and TRBJ2-7; 8 positions agree with TRBD2. The trim removed 2 bases at V and 0 bases at J, leaving 3 bases unmatched. This CDR3 comprises 15 residues. Germline V CDR1 and CDR2: MDHEN, SYDVKM. DNA for the CDR3: TGTGCCAGCAGTTTAAGCGGGGGCAGCTCCTACGAGCAGTACTTC. Its protein product is CASSLSGGSSYEQYF.

This chain connects TRBV2 to TRBJ2-5, with 7 bases lining up with TRBD1. CDR1 and CDR2 (germline): SNHLY, FYNNEI. V was clipped by 5 bases and J by 5 bases; unmatched bases: 8. The CDR3 runs 14 residues. This CDR3 is CASSPRTGMETQYF. The CDR3 DNA is TGTGCCAGCAGTCCACGGACAGGCATGGAGACCCAGTACTTC.